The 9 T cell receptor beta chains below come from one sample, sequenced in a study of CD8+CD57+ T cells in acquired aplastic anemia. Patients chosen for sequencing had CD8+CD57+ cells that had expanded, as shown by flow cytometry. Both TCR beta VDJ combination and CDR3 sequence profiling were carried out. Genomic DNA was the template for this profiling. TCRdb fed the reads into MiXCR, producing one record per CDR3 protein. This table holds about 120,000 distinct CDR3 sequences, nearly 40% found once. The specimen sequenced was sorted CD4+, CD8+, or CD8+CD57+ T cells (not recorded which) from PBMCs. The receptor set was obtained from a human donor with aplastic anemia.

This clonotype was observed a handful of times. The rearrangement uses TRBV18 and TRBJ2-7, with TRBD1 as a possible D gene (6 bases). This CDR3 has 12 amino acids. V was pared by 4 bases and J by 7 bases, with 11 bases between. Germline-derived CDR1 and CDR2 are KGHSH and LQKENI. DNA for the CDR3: TGTGCCAGCTCACTTCAGGGGTGGGAGCAGTACGTC. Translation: CASSLQGWEQYV.

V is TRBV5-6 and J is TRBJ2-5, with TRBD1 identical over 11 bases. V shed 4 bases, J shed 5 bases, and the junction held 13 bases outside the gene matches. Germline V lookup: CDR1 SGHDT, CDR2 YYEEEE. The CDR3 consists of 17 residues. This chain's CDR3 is CASSRTGGEVIRETQYF. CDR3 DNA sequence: TGTGCCAGCAGCAGGACAGGGGGCGAGGTAATCAGGGAGACCCAGTACTTC.

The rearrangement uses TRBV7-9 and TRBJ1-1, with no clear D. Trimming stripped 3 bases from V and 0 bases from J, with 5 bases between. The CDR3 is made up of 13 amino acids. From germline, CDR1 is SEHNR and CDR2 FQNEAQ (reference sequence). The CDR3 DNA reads TGTGCCAGCAGCTTCCCATTGAACACTGAAGCTTTCTTT. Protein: CASSFPLNTEAFF.

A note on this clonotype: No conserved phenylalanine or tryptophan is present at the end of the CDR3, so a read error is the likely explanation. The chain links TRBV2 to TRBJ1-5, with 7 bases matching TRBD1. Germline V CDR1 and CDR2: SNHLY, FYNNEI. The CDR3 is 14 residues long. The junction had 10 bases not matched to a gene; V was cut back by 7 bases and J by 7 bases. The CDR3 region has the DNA TGTGCCAGCAAGGAAGGGGCAGGGGGACAGCCCCAGCATTTG. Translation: CASKEGAGGQPQHL.

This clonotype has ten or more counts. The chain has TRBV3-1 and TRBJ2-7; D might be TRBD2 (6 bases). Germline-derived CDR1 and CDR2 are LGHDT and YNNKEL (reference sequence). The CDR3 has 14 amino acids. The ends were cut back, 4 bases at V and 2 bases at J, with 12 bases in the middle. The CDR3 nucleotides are TGTGCCAGCAGCCGAGGGGAGGCTACCTACGAGCAGTACTTC. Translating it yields CASSRGEATYEQYF.

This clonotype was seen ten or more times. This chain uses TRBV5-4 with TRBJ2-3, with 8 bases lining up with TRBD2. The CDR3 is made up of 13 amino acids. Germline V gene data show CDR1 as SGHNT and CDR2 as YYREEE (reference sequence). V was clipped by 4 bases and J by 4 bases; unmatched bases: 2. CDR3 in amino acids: CASSPGGADTQYF. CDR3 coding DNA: TGTGCCAGCAGCCCGGGGGGGGCAGATACGCAGTATTTT.

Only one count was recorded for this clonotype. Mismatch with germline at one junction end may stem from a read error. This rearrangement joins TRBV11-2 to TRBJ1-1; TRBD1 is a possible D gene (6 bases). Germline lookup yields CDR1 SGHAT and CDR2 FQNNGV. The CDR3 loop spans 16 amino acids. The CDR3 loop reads CASSLTTGFLNTEALF. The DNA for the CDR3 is TGTGCCAGCAGCTTAACTACAGGGTTTCTGAACACTGAAGCTCTCTTT.

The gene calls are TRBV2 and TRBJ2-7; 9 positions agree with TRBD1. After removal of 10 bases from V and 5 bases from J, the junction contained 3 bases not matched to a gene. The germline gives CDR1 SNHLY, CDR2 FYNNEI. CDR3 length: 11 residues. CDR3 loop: CATRTGDEQYV. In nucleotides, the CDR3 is TGTGCCACCAGGACAGGGGACGAGCAGTACGTC.

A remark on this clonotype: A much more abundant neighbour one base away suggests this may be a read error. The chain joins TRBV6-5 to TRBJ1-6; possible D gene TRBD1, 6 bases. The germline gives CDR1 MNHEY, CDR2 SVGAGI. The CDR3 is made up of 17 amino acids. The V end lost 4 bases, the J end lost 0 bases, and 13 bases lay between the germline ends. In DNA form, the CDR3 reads TGTGCCAGCAGTTGGACAGCTCCGAGCTCCTATAATTCACCCCTCCACTTT. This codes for CASSWTAPSSYNSPLHF.